This entry is about one TCR beta chain. Its antigen is not identified. Germline CDR1 reads LNHNV; CDR2 reads YYDKDF (reference sequence). The CDR3 runs to 15 residues. V gave up 2 bases and J gave up 1 base; unmatched junction bases: 4. This specimen belongs to a study of radiotherapy plus CTLA-4 blockade in lung cancer. Study results and caveats: The authors reported that early blood T cell clone dynamics, with interferon-beta, best predicted response. Blood-borne expansion of tumor-derived TCR clones followed radiotherapy plus ipilimumab.

It was focal radiation plus CTLA-4 blockade with ipilimumab that patients with chemo-refractory metastatic non-small-cell lung cancer received. Profiled with immunoSEQ multiplex PCR; TCRdb holds only in-frame clones, not every one. The sample consists of some 73,000 clones, 74% of them appearing once. Sample: peripheral blood, taken from a patient treated with radiotherapy plus ipilimumab. The rearrangement links TRBV15 to TRBJ1-1; TRBD1 agrees at 7 bases. The sequence was obtained from a human donor with non-small cell lung cancer whose response to radiotherapy plus ipilimumab could not be evaluated. CDR3 sequence reads: CATSRLRTGNTEAFF. CDR3 in DNA: TGTGCCACCAGCAGACTGCGGACAGGGAACACTGAAGCTTTCTTT.